The 16 T cell receptor beta chains below were found in one sample sequenced in a study of cytomegalovirus exposure and HLA in healthy donors. PCR employed 60 Vbeta and 13 Jbeta primers. Method: immunoSEQ multiplex PCR; TCRdb's copy keeps in-frame clones and lacks some. The sample shows about 210,000 clones, about four fifths of them seen only once. Material: PBMCs. All receptors derive from a man aged 40-55 years in good health and CMV-seropositive.

The CDR3 DNA reads TGTGCCAGCAGGTTCGAGGAGGGGGCCTATGGCTACACCTTC. Translation: CASRFEEGAYGYTF. This sequence joins TRBV2 and TRBJ1-2; 7 nucleotides agree with TRBD1. V shed 6 bases, J shed 4 bases, and the junction held 8 bases outside the gene matches. CDR3 length: 14 amino acids. CDR1 and CDR2 from the germline V gene are SNHLY and FYNNEI.

The rearrangement uses TRBV30 and TRBJ1-4; D possibly corresponds to TRBD1 (5 bases). V lost 7 bases and J 2 bases, leaving 11 bases between the germline ends. Germline V lookup: CDR1 GTSNPN, CDR2 SVGIG (reference sequence). CDR3 length: 13 amino acids. CDR3 in amino acids: CAFPDITNEKLFF. CDR3 nucleotide sequence: TGTGCCTTTCCGGACATTACTAATGAAAAACTGTTTTTT.

CDR3 sequence: CASSTRGSGYAYEQYF. In nucleotides, the CDR3 is TGTGCCAGTAGTACCCGGGGTAGCGGGTATGCCTACGAGCAGTACTTC. V and J are TRBV19 and TRBJ2-7, with 7 bases lining up with TRBD2. This CDR3 has 16 residues. Germline values: CDR1 LNHDA, CDR2 SQIVND (reference sequence). J lost 2 bases, V lost 4 bases, and 11 bases had no gene match. The full variable domain, its missing parts supplied by reference TRBV19 and TRBJ2-7, is DGGITQSPKYLFRKEGQNVTLSCEQNLNHDAMYWYRQDPGQGLRLIYYSQIVNDFQKGDIAEGYSVSREKKESFPLTVTSAQKNPTAFYLCASSTRGSGYAYEQYFGPGTRLTVT.

V and J are TRBV18 and TRBJ1-5; D is undetermined. Germline V CDR1 and CDR2: KGHSH, LQKENI. The CDR3 is 15 amino acids. The germline V and J ends were trimmed by 3 bases and 6 bases, with 15 bases remaining between them. The CDR3 loop reads CASSPTEGGSQPQHF. The DNA for the CDR3 is TGTGCCAGCTCACCTACGGAGGGAGGTAGTCAGCCCCAGCATTTT.

The V and J genes are TRBV19 and TRBJ2-3; D unclear. Germline loops: CDR1 LNHDA, CDR2 SQIVND (reference sequence). Between the trimmed V and J ends, which lost 3 bases and 2 bases, there was a span of 6 bases. This CDR3 spans 13 amino acids. The CDR3 here is CASSIALTDTQYF. In DNA form, the CDR3 reads TGTGCCAGTAGTATCGCACTCACAGATACGCAGTATTTT.

V and J are TRBV19 and TRBJ2-7; TRBD2 matches 11 bases. V shed 3 bases and J 4 bases; nucleotides not matched to a gene: 2. This CDR3 contains 14 residues. Germline loops: CDR1 LNHDA, CDR2 SQIVND (reference sequence). CDR3 DNA sequence: TGTGCCAGTAGTATTAGCGGGAGGGTTTACGAGCAGTACTTC. It codes for CASSISGRVYEQYF.

The chain is built from TRBV2 and TRBJ1-2; D possibly corresponds to TRBD1 (5 bases). This CDR3 has 15 amino acids. V lost 3 bases and J 4 bases, leaving 15 bases between the germline ends. Germline V gives CDR1 SNHLY, CDR2 FYNNEI. CDR3 in DNA: TGTGCCAGCAGTGATAGGTGGGGCATTAGCTATGGCTACACCTTC. It yields the protein CASSDRWGISYGYTF.

The chain couples TRBV6-5 to TRBJ1-1, with TRBD1 identical over 8 bases. The CDR3 length is 13 residues. The ends lost 0 bases at V and 11 bases at J; junction bases unmatched: 5. From germline, CDR1 is MNHEY and CDR2 SVGAGI. In DNA, the CDR3 is TGTGCCAGCAGTTACTCCACCCGGGACAGGGCTTTCTTT. Translation: CASSYSTRDRAFF.

V and J are TRBV9 and TRBJ1-5, with 7 bases aligning to TRBD1. Germline V gene sequence: CDR1 SGDLS, CDR2 YYNGEE. V shed 1 base, J shed 4 bases, and the junction held 5 bases outside the gene matches. The CDR3 sequence is 15 residues long. CDR3 bases: TGTGCCAGCAGCGTATCTGGACAGGTAAATCAGCCCCAGCATTTT. As protein: CASSVSGQVNQPQHF.

The chain is built from TRBV7-9 and TRBJ2-1; D is possibly TRBD2 (5 bases). Germline values: CDR1 SEHNR, CDR2 FQNEAQ (reference sequence). Deletions cut 10 bases from V and 12 bases from J, with 19 bases between. The CDR3 is 12 amino acids. In nucleotides, the CDR3 is TGTGCCACGAGGGCGGCTGTCCCGGGGCAGTTCTTC. Amino acid sequence: CATRAAVPGQFF.

This chain links TRBV2 with TRBJ2-2; D gene ambiguous. V was pared by 6 bases and J by 4 bases, with 18 bases between. Germline loops: CDR1 SNHLY, CDR2 FYNNEI. CDR3 length: 16 amino acids. The CDR3 reads CASRVRHGPTTGELFF. Here the CDR3 DNA reads TGTGCCAGCAGGGTTAGACACGGTCCAACCACCGGGGAGCTGTTTTTT.

The chain employs TRBV11-2 and TRBJ2-1; 9 positions match TRBD2. The germline gives CDR1 SGHAT, CDR2 FQNNGV. The CDR3 length is 16 residues. After removal of 1 base from V and 7 bases from J, the junction contained 8 bases not matched to a gene. Here the CDR3 DNA reads TGTGCCAGCAGCTTAGTTCCTAGCGGGACCGTTAATGAGCAGTTCTTC. Translation: CASSLVPSGTVNEQFF.

V gene TRBV4-1 combines with J gene TRBJ2-1, with TRBD2 matching 10 bases. Per germline, CDR1 MGHRA and CDR2 YSYEKL. CDR3 length: 15 amino acids. V lost 4 bases to trimming and J lost 4 bases; unmatched junction nucleotides: 4. The DNA for the CDR3 is TGCGCCAGCAGCCCCGCTAGCGGGAGATACAATGAGCAGTTCTTC. Protein product: CASSPASGRYNEQFF.

The chain has TRBV5-1 and TRBJ2-7; 8 nucleotides line up with TRBD2. V was pared by 0 bases and J by 0 bases, with 2 bases of the junction left unmatched. The CDR3 spans 15 residues. Looked up from germline, CDR1 is SGHRS and CDR2 is YFSETQ. CDR3: CASSLGGGTSYEQYF. Written as DNA, the CDR3 is TGCGCCAGCAGCTTGGGCGGGGGGACCTCCTACGAGCAGTACTTC. Using reference TRBV5-1 and TRBJ2-7 for the parts outside the CDR3, the full variable domain is KAGVTQTPRYLIKTRGQQVTLSCSPISGHRSVSWYQQTPGQGLQFLFEYFSETQRNKGNFPGRFSGRQFSNSRSEMNVSTLELGDSALYLCASSLGGGTSYEQYFGPGTRLTVT.

The CDR3 protein is CASSQTGTGGVDTQYF. In DNA, the CDR3 is TGCGCCAGCAGCCAAACCGGGACAGGGGGCGTCGATACGCAGTATTTT. V and J are TRBV4-1 and TRBJ2-3; 12 nucleotides match TRBD1. The CDR3 extends over 16 amino acids. CDR1 and CDR2 from the germline V gene are MGHRA and YSYEKL. V dropped 2 bases and J dropped 6; count of bases not matched to a gene: 6.

This clone came up once. The rearrangement uses TRBV18 and TRBJ1-3; D is perhaps TRBD1 (5 bases). The germline CDR1 and CDR2 sequences are KGHSH and LQKENI. CDR3 size: 15 residues. Trimming left V 3 bases short and J 2 bases short, with 11 bases between. The CDR3: CASSPSGGTGNTIYF. The CDR3 DNA sequence: TGTGCCAGCTCACCCTCTGGGGGGACTGGAAACACCATATATTTT.